Included here is one T cell receptor (beta chain) sequence, with context. This record comes from a study of blood T cell repertoires in COVID-19. About the study: Collection of acute and convalescent COVID-19 samples took place in the United States, Italy and Spain.

Per the original methods: Reference gene primers were amplified, and this amplification served to estimate nucleated cell counts. Generated by immunoSEQ multiplex PCR, the TCRdb table keeps only in-frame clones and is missing some. V and J calls and clone size are copied from that table; D and trimming were computed from the DNA. The sample consists of 110,000 or so clones, about 85% of them appearing once. The CDR3 has 18 residues. Germline V gene sequence: CDR1 LNHDA, CDR2 SQIVND (reference sequence). The ends were cut back, 7 bases at V and 3 bases at J, with 24 bases in the middle. What was sequenced was peripheral blood. The TCR was taken from a middle-aged man with acute or convalescent COVID-19. The rearrangement links TRBV19 to TRBJ2-2; TRBD2 is a possible D gene (6 bases). For the CDR3, the DNA is TGTGCCAGTACCCTCCAGGAGGGGACCGGCAAGGACACCGGGGAGCTGTTTTTT. Amino acids: CASTLQEGTGKDTGELFF. The whole variable domain, remainder taken from reference TRBV19 and TRBJ2-2, is DGGITQSPKYLFRKEGQNVTLSCEQNLNHDAMYWYRQDPGQGLRLIYYSQIVNDFQKGDIAEGYSVSREKKESFPLTVTSAQKNPTAFYLCASTLQEGTGKDTGELFFGEGSRLTVL.